Shown below are 30 T cell receptor beta chains from a single sample sequenced in a study of blood T cell repertoires in COVID-19. Method: immunoSEQ multiplex PCR; TCRdb's copy keeps in-frame clones and lacks some. This sample has 250,000 to 350,000 clones; 88% occur once, and the top ten carry around 11%. What was sequenced was peripheral blood. These TCRs come from a woman in her 30s with COVID-19, enrolled during active disease.

This clone was counted once. The V gene is TRBV6-5, the J gene TRBJ1-4; D unclear. The V end lost 4 bases, the J end lost 7 bases, and 16 bases lay between the germline ends. The CDR3 is made up of 15 amino acids. Germline CDR1 reads MNHEY; CDR2 reads SVGAGI. The CDR3 is CASSSVPPPSEKLFF. DNA for the CDR3: TGTGCCAGCAGTTCCGTGCCTCCTCCTAGTGAAAAACTGTTTTTT.

V is TRBV29-1 and J is TRBJ1-1; tentative D call: TRBD1 (5 bases). Trimming stripped 6 bases from V and 3 bases from J, with 17 bases between. There are 14 residues in the CDR3. Germline assignment: CDR1 SQVTM and CDR2 ANQGSEA. The CDR3 reads CSVGKGREYTEAFF. In nucleotides, the CDR3 is TGCAGCGTCGGTAAGGGCAGGGAATACACTGAAGCTTTCTTT.

This chain joins TRBV10-3 and TRBJ2-7, with D perhaps matching TRBD2 (6 bases). CDR3 length: 17 residues. Trimming took off 0 bases at V and 3 bases at J, with 18 bases between the two ends. Germline lookup yields CDR1 ENHRY and CDR2 SYGVKD. CDR3 protein: CAISESLSETRSYEQYF. The CDR3 DNA follows: TGTGCCATCAGTGAGTCGTTATCCGAGACTAGAAGCTACGAGCAGTACTTC.

The rearrangement uses TRBV7-3 and TRBJ2-7, with 9 bases matching TRBD1. The V and J ends lost 2 bases and 1 base, in that order; junction bases with no gene match: 6. Germline loops: CDR1 SGHTA, CDR2 FQGTGA. This CDR3 spans 16 amino acids. The CDR3 DNA follows: TGTGCCAGCAGCTTAGGGGGAGGGACAGGGTCCTACGAGCAGTACTTC. This translates into CASSLGGGTGSYEQYF.

In this sample, this clone turned up once. The chain carries TRBV7-3 and TRBJ1-4; perhaps TRBD1 as D (5 bases). Per germline, CDR1 SGHTA and CDR2 FQGTGA. V lost 4 bases and J 5 bases, leaving 11 bases between the germline ends. The length of the CDR3 is 14 residues. The CDR3 is CASSYGRDNEKLFF. The DNA for the CDR3 is TGTGCCAGCAGCTACGGGAGGGACAATGAAAAACTGTTTTTT.

This chain connects TRBV18 to TRBJ2-1, with D tentatively TRBD2 (7 bases). The CDR3 extends over 14 amino acids. Germline V gene sequence: CDR1 KGHSH, CDR2 LQKENI. Trimming pared 3 bases from V and 8 bases from J, leaving 14 bases between. The CDR3 nucleotides read TGTGCCAGCTCACCGGGGGCCGGGGGGCATGAGCAGTTCTTC. Its protein is CASSPGAGGHEQFF. Full variable domain (remainder filled in from reference TRBV18 and TRBJ2-1): NAGVMQNPRHLVRRRGQEARLRCSPMKGHSHVYWYRQLPEEGLKFMVYLQKENIIDESGMPKERFSAEFPKEGPSILRIQQVVRGDSAAYFCASSPGAGGHEQFFGPGTRLTVL.

The CDR3 protein is CASSLNREGYGYTF. The DNA for the CDR3 is TGTGCCAGCAGCTTGAACAGGGAAGGCTATGGCTACACCTTC. The chain has TRBV5-4 and TRBJ1-2; weak D call: TRBD1 (6 bases). Per germline, CDR1 SGHNT and CDR2 YYREEE (reference sequence). V lost 1 base to trimming and J lost 4 bases, with 11 bases between them. The length of the CDR3 is 14 residues.

The chain joins TRBV3-1 (or the pseudogene TRBV3-2) to TRBJ1-1, with D possibly TRBD1 on 5 matching bases. Looked up from germline, CDR1 is LGHDT and CDR2 is YNNKEL (reference sequence). V was pared by 7 bases and J by 0 bases, with 15 bases between. The CDR3 contains 15 residues. CDR3 sequence (DNA): TGTGCCAGCACCCCCCAAGGGGCCTTGAACACTGAAGCTTTCTTT. Its translation: CASTPQGALNTEAFF.

The J gene is TRBJ2-1, the V gene TRBV15; no clear D. The CDR3 is 18 amino acids. V gave up 3 bases and J gave up 0 bases, with 18 bases separating them. Germline CDR1 reads LNHNV; CDR2 reads YYDKDF (reference sequence). CDR3 in amino acids: CATSSPRGAPSSYNEQFF. CDR3 sequence (DNA): TGTGCCACCAGCAGTCCGAGAGGAGCGCCAAGCTCCTACAATGAGCAGTTCTTC.

The genes are TRBV24-1 and TRBJ1-5; TRBD1 agrees at 8 bases. After removal of 4 bases from V and 6 bases from J, the junction contained 10 bases not matched to a gene. This CDR3 has 16 amino acids. In germline, CDR1 is KGHDR, CDR2 SFDVKD. CDR3 protein: CATSDPRQGRFQPQHF. The CDR3 nucleotides are TGTGCCACCAGTGACCCTCGACAGGGGAGGTTTCAGCCCCAGCATTTT.

As to this clone: This sample includes further DNA sequences coding for the same CDR3. The V call is TRBV18, the J call TRBJ1-5; D unresolved. This CDR3 has 13 residues. Germline CDR1 and CDR2: KGHSH and LQKENI. Trimming took 3 bases from V and 1 from J, leaving 4 bases between them. As DNA, the CDR3 is TGTGCCAGCTCACCGGGCAGCAATCAGCCCCAGCATTTT. Translating gives CASSPGSNQPQHF.

The chain couples TRBV7-9 to TRBJ2-7; TRBD2 agrees at 11 bases. Germline V lookup: CDR1 SEHNR, CDR2 FQNEAQ (reference sequence). The V segment lost 5 bases and the J segment 4 bases; nucleotides outside the gene matches: 10. This CDR3 has 16 amino acids. DNA for the CDR3: TGTGCCAGCAGCCGTCAGACTAGCGGGGCCGAATACGAGCAGTACTTC. This gives the protein CASSRQTSGAEYEQYF. Combining the CDR3 with reference TRBV7-9 and TRBJ2-7 gives the whole variable domain DTGVSQNPRHKITKRGQNVTFRCDPISEHNRLYWYRQTLGQGPEFLTYFQNEAQLEKSRLLSDRFSAERPKGSFSTLEIQRTEQGDSAMYLCASSRQTSGAEYEQYFGPGTRLTVT.

The rearrangement uses TRBV28 and TRBJ1-6; TRBD1 aligns across 7 bases. V gave up 6 bases and J gave up 4 bases; unmatched junction bases: 3. Germline CDR1 MDHEN, CDR2 SYDVKM. This CDR3 is 14 amino acids long. The CDR3: CASRPGQYNSPLHF. CDR3 bases: TGTGCCAGCAGACCGGGACAGTATAATTCACCCCTCCACTTT.

This clone was counted once. This rearrangement joins TRBV18 to TRBJ1-4; 9 bases are a match to TRBD1. CDR3 length: 15 residues. The trim removed 6 bases at V and 5 bases at J, leaving 7 bases unmatched. From germline, CDR1 is KGHSH and CDR2 LQKENI. In nucleotides, the CDR3 is TGTGCCAGCTCCCCCGGACAGGGGTGGAATGAAAAACTGTTTTTT. This codes for CASSPGQGWNEKLFF.

The J gene is TRBJ2-7, the V gene TRBV27, with D possibly TRBD2 on 6 matching bases. This CDR3 comprises 16 residues. V gave up 6 bases and J gave up 0 bases, with 18 bases separating them. Germline V lookup: CDR1 MNHEY, CDR2 SMNVEV (reference sequence). CDR3 loop: CASSPSGGMGSYEQYF. The CDR3 DNA reads TGTGCCAGCAGCCCGTCTGGCGGGATGGGCTCCTACGAGCAGTACTTC.

The rearrangement joins TRBV21-1 to TRBJ2-6; TRBD1 reflects the table's D call only, with no check against the DNA. TRBV21-1 is classified as a pseudogene. The CDR3 extends over 20 amino acids. DNA of the CDR3: TGTGCCAGCAGCAAAGGGGGGTACAGGGGACCGCTTACTGGGGCCAACGTCCTGACTTTC. Translated, it gives CASSKGGYRGPLTGANVLTF.

This clone was counted a single time. The rearrangement joins TRBV10-1 to TRBJ2-3; weak D call: TRBD2 (5 bases). The CDR3 length is 15 residues. CDR1 and CDR2 from the germline V gene are WNHNN and SYGVQD (reference sequence). The ends were cut back, 0 bases at V and 6 bases at J, with 13 bases in the middle. The CDR3 DNA reads as TGCGCCAGCAGTGAGTCGGCCATCCAGCGGGATACGCAGTATTTT. It specifies CASSESAIQRDTQYF.

The chain has TRBV5-1 and TRBJ2-5; possible D gene TRBD2, 5 bases. The V end was cut by 7 bases, the J end by 1 base, with 17 bases between. The CDR3 extends over 15 amino acids. The germline V gene encodes CDR1 SGHRS and CDR2 YFSETQ. In nucleotides, the CDR3 is TGCGCCAGCTCCCCCGGGGTGGGGAGCCAAGAGACCCAGTACTTC. This encodes CASSPGVGSQETQYF.

V usage is TRBV27 and J usage is TRBJ1-5; D perhaps matches TRBD1 (5 bases). This CDR3 has 15 residues. Trimming took 0 bases from V and 2 from J, leaving 8 bases between them. The germline gives CDR1 MNHEY, CDR2 SMNVEV (reference sequence). For the CDR3, the DNA is TGTGCCAGCAGTTTATCTTGGGGGGGCAATCAGCCCCAGCATTTT. This codes for CASSLSWGGNQPQHF.

V and J are TRBV19 and TRBJ2-5, with a possible D match to TRBD2 (6 bases). The CDR3 totals 13 residues. Germline CDR1 and CDR2: LNHDA and SQIVND (reference sequence). With 2 bases removed from V and 5 bases from J, the gap between germline ends came to 9 bases. The CDR3 DNA reads as TGTGCCAGTAGTATACGACGGGGGGAGACCCAGTACTTC. It translates to CASSIRRGETQYF.

This sequence joins TRBV5-1 and TRBJ1-1; D uncertain. The V end was cut by 5 bases, the J end by 0 bases, with 8 bases between. The CDR3 runs to 13 residues. Per the germline V gene, CDR1 is SGHRS and CDR2 is YFSETQ. CDR3 DNA sequence: TGCGCCAGCAGTCTATCCCTGAACACTGAAGCTTTCTTT. As protein: CASSLSLNTEAFF.

The chain uses TRBV27 and TRBJ2-3, with 7 nucleotides matching TRBD2. The trim removed 7 bases at V and 9 bases at J, leaving 4 bases unmatched. This CDR3 region has 11 residues. The germline CDR1 and CDR2 sequences are MNHEY and SMNVEV (reference sequence). Here the CDR3 reads CASMAGATQYF. CDR3 sequence (DNA): TGTGCCAGCATGGCGGGAGCCACGCAGTATTTT.

The gene calls are TRBV12-5 and TRBJ2-2, with TRBD1 matching over 8 bases. V shed 3 bases and J 0 bases; nucleotides not matched to a gene: 12. The CDR3 has 19 residues. The germline CDR1 and CDR2 sequences are LGHNT and FRNRAP. CDR3 protein: CASGFLLRTGLSNTGELFF. The CDR3 DNA reads TGTGCTAGTGGTTTTCTATTACGGACAGGGCTCTCGAACACCGGGGAGCTGTTTTTT. The full variable domain, completed using reference TRBV12-5 and TRBJ2-2, is DARVTQTPRHKVTEMGQEVTMRCQPILGHNTVFWYRQTMMQGLELLAYFRNRAPLDDSGMPKDRFSAEMPDATLATLKIQPSEPRDSAVYFCASGFLLRTGLSNTGELFFGEGSRLTVL.

V gene TRBV27 combines with J gene TRBJ2-7; D perhaps matches TRBD2 (5 bases). Trimming took 5 bases from V and 6 from J, leaving 26 bases between them. The CDR3 has 17 amino acids. CDR1 and CDR2 from the germline V gene are MNHEY and SMNVEV (reference sequence). The CDR3 protein is CASSAHRRGSSTGEQYF. The DNA for the CDR3 is TGTGCCAGCAGTGCCCACCGAAGAGGGAGTTCCACTGGCGAGCAGTACTTC.

DNA of the CDR3: TGTGCCAGCAGTTACTTCAGTTTCAATCAGCCCCAGCATTTT. This translates into CASSYFSFNQPQHF. V is TRBV6-2 or TRBV6-3 and J is TRBJ1-5, with no clear D. Germline V gene data show CDR1 as MNHEY and CDR2 as SVGEGT. The V end was cut by 1 base, the J end by 3 bases, with 7 bases between. The CDR3 has 14 residues.

The gene calls are TRBV2 and TRBJ2-2; a possible D gene is TRBD2 (7 bases). The V and J ends lost 5 bases and 4 bases respectively, with 14 bases between them. This CDR3 has 15 residues. The germline V gene has CDR1 SNHLY and CDR2 FYNNEI. The CDR3 sequence is CASSYTGRVTGELFF. The CDR3 nucleotides are TGTGCCAGCAGTTATACAGGGAGGGTCACCGGGGAGCTGTTTTTT.

DNA of the CDR3: TGTGCCAGCTCACCAGACTCCTTAAACAATGAGCAGTTCTTC. Its protein product is CASSPDSLNNEQFF. The V and J genes are TRBV18 and TRBJ2-1; D unresolved. Germline V gene sequence: CDR1 KGHSH, CDR2 LQKENI. The length of the CDR3 is 14 residues. The V end lost 2 bases, the J end lost 5 bases, and 10 bases lay between the germline ends.

The V gene is TRBV10-2, the J gene TRBJ1-5, with TRBD1 matching 9 bases. The germline CDR1 and CDR2 sequences are WSHSY and SAAADI. V gave up 4 bases and J gave up 6 bases; unmatched junction bases: 7. This CDR3 comprises 15 residues. CDR3 protein: CASSVGQGYTQPQHF. CDR3 nucleotide sequence: TGCGCCAGCAGTGTTGGACAGGGGTATACTCAGCCCCAGCATTTT.

This clone was observed once. J is TRBJ2-2 and V is TRBV2; 13 bases align to TRBD2. V lost 6 bases and J lost 6; bases outside the gene matches: 10. The germline V gene encodes CDR1 SNHLY and CDR2 FYNNEI. The CDR3 sequence is 17 residues long. CDR3 in amino acids: CASRPTRTSGSSGELFF. DNA of the CDR3: TGTGCCAGCAGGCCTACGCGGACTAGCGGGAGTTCCGGGGAGCTGTTTTTT.

The rearrangement uses TRBV6-2 or TRBV6-3 and TRBJ1-1; a possible D gene is TRBD1 (5 bases). The V end was cut by 6 bases, the J end by 1 base, with 12 bases between. CDR1 is MNHEY, CDR2 SVGEGT, per germline. This CDR3 region has 14 residues. CDR3 nucleotides: TGTGCCAGCAGCCCCCCCGGGGGGAACACTGAAGCTTTCTTT. Translation gives CASSPPGGNTEAFF.